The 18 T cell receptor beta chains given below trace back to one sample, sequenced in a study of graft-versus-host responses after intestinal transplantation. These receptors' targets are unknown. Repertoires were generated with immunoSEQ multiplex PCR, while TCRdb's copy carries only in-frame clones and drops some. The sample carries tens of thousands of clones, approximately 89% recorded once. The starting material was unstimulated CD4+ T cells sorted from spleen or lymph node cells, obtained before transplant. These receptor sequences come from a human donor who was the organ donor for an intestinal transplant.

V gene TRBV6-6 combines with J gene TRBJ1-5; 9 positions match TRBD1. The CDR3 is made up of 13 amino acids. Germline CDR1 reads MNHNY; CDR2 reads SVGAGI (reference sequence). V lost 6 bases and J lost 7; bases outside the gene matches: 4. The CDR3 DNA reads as TGTGCCAGCAGGGACAGGGGCGAGCAGCCCCAGCATTTT. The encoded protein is CASRDRGEQPQHF.

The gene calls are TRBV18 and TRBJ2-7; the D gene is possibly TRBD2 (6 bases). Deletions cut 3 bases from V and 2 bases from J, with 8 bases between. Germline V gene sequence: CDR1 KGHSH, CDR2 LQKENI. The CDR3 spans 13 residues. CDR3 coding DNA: TGTGCCAGCTCACCGGGGGGAACCTACGAGCAGTACTTC. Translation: CASSPGGTYEQYF. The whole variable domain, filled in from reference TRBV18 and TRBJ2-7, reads NAGVMQNPRHLVRRRGQEARLRCSPMKGHSHVYWYRQLPEEGLKFMVYLQKENIIDESGMPKERFSAEFPKEGPSILRIQQVVRGDSAAYFCASSPGGTYEQYFGPGTRLTVT.

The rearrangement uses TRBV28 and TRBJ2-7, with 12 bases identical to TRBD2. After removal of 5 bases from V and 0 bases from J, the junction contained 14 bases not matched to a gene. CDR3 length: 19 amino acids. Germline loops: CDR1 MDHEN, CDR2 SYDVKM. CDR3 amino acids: CASSPLGLAGTYFSYEQYF. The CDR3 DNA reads TGTGCCAGCAGTCCCCTGGGACTAGCGGGTACCTATTTCTCCTACGAGCAGTACTTC.

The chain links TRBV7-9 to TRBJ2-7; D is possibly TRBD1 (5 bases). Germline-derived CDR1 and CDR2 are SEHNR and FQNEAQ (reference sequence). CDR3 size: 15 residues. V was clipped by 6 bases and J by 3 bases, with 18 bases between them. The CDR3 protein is CASSPITAGNYEQYF. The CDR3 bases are TGTGCCAGCAGTCCGATCACGGCAGGGAACTACGAGCAGTACTTC.

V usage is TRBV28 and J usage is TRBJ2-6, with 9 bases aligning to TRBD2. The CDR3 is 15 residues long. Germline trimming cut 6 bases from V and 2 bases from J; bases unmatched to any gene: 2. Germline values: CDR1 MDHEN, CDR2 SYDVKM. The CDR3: CASSLAGTGANVLTF. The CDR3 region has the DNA TGTGCCAGCAGCCTAGCGGGGACTGGGGCCAACGTCCTGACTTTC.

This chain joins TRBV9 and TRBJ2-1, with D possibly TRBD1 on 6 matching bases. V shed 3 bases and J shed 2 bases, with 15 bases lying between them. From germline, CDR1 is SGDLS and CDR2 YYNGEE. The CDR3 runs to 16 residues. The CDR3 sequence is CASSAVRQATYNEQFF. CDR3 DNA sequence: TGTGCCAGCAGCGCAGTGAGACAGGCCACCTACAATGAGCAGTTCTTC.

CDR3 sequence: CASSPRTGGVLEAFF. CDR3 in DNA: TGTGCCAGCAGTCCGCGGACAGGGGGGGTGCTTGAAGCTTTCTTT. The gene calls are TRBV25-1 and TRBJ1-1; 10 bases align to TRBD1. The CDR3 totals 15 residues. V shed 5 bases and J 7 bases; nucleotides not matched to a gene: 10. Germline loops: CDR1 MGHDK, CDR2 SYGVNS.

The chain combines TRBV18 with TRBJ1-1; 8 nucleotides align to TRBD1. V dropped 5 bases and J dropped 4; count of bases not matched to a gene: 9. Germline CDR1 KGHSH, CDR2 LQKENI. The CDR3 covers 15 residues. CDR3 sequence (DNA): TGTGCCAGCTCAACAAAAACAGGGGGAAGCACTGAAGCTTTCTTT. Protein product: CASSTKTGGSTEAFF.

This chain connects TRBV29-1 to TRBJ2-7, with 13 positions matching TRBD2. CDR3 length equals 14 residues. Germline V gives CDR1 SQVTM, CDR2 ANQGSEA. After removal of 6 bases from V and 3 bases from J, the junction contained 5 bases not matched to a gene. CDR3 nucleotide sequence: TGCAGCGTCGGACTAGCGGGAGTGTACTACGAGCAGTACTTC. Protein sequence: CSVGLAGVYYEQYF.

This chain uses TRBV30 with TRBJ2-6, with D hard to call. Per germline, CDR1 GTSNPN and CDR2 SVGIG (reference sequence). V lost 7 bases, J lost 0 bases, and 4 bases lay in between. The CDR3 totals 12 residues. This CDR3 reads CAFSSGANVLTF. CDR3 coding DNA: TGTGCCTTCAGCTCTGGGGCCAACGTCCTGACTTTC.

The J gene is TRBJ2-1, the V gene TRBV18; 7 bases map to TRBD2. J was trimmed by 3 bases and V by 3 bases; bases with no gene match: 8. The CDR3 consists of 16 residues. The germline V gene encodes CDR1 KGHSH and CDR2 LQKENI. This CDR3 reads CASSPGAGTNYNEQFF. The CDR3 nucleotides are TGTGCCAGCTCACCGGGAGCGGGAACCAACTACAATGAGCAGTTCTTC.

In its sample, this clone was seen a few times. CDR3 sequence (DNA): TGTGCCAGCAGTCCCGGGGTTGAGAACACTGAAGCTTTCTTT. Its protein product is CASSPGVENTEAFF. The chain employs TRBV6-6 and TRBJ1-1; D is unclear. V dropped 5 bases and J dropped 1 base, with 11 bases sitting between them. The CDR3 is 14 residues long. CDR1 is MNHNY and CDR2 is SVGAGI in the germline V gene (reference sequence).

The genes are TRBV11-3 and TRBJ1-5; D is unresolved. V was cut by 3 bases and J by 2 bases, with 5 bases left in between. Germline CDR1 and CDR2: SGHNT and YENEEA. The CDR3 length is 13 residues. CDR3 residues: CASSFQGNQPQHF. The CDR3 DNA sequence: TGTGCCAGCAGCTTCCAGGGCAATCAGCCCCAGCATTTT.

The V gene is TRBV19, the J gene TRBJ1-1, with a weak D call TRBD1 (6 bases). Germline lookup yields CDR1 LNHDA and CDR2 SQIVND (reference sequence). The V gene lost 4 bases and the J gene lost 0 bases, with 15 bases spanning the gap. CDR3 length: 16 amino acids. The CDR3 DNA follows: TGTGCCAGTAGTAGGGGCAGGGGAAACATGAACACTGAAGCTTTCTTT. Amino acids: CASSRGRGNMNTEAFF.

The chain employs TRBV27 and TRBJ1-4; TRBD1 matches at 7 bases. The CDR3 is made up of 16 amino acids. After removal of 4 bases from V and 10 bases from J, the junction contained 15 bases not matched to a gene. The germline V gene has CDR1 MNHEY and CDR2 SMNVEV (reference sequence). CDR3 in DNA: TGTGCCAGCAGTTCCTCCGGCGGACAGGTGCCGGGAAAACTGTTTTTT. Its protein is CASSSSGGQVPGKLFF.

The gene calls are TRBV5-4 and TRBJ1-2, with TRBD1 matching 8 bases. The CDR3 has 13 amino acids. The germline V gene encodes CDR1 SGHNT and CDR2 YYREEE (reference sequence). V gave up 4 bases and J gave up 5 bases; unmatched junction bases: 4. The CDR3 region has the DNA TGTGCCAGCAGCCCGCAGGGGGCGTATGGCTACACCTTC. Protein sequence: CASSPQGAYGYTF. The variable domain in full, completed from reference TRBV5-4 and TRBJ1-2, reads ETGVTQSPTHLIKTRGQQVTLRCSSQSGHNTVSWYQQALGQGPQFIFQYYREEENGRGNFPPRFSGLQFPNYSSELNVNALELDDSALYLCASSPQGAYGYTFGSGTRLTVV.

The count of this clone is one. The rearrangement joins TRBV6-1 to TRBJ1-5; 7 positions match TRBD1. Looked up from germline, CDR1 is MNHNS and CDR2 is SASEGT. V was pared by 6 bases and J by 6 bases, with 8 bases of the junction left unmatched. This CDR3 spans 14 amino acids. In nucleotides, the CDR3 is TGTGCCAGCAGAAAGACAGGGCCGACTCAGCCCCAGCATTTT. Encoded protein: CASRKTGPTQPQHF.

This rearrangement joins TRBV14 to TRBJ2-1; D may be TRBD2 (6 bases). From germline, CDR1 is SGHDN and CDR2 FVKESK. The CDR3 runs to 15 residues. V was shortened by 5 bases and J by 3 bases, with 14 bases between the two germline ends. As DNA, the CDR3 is TGTGCCAGCAGCTCTACTAGCTGGTACTACAATGAGCAGTTCTTC. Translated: CASSSTSWYYNEQFF.